These T cell receptor beta chains were read from a single sample in a study of blood T cell repertoires in COVID-19. The method was immunoSEQ multiplex PCR; TCRdb's version includes in-frame clones alone and lacks a portion of them. The sample shows roughly 110,000 clones, 65% to 80% of them seen only once. Specimen: peripheral blood. All receptors derive from an older man with acute or convalescent COVID-19. Both conserved end residues are part of each CDR3. Each record gives: clone size, V gene, D gene, J gene, CDR3 protein, CDR3 DNA. The D gene is left open where the match is weak. Rows give clone size only sometimes, using once, few, many, or a class for an expanded clone.

few	TRBV19	TRBD1	TRBJ1-3	CASIYRDSSGNTIYF	TGTGCCAGTATTTACCGGGACAGCTCTGGAAACACCATATATTTT
-	TRBV5-4	TRBD1	TRBJ2-5	CASSLQGAMETQYF	TGTGCCAGCAGCTTACAGGGGGCCATGGAGACCCAGTACTTC
once	TRBV15	TRBD1	TRBJ1-1	CATSTGQLNTEAFF	TGTGCCACCAGCACGGGACAGCTGAACACTGAAGCTTTCTTT
-	TRBV7-3	-	TRBJ2-3	CASSLHRETDTQYF	TGTGCCAGCAGCTTACACAGGGAGACAGATACGCAGTATTTT
-	TRBV7-2	TRBD1	TRBJ1-2	CASSPRATGGFKSGGYTF	TGTGCCAGCAGCCCGAGGGCGACAGGGGGCTTCAAATCTGGTGGCTACACCTTC
-	TRBV18	TRBD1	TRBJ1-6	CASSPRSGQGGGSYNSPLHF	TGTGCCAGCTCACCACGGTCCGGACAGGGAGGTGGCTCCTATAATTCACCCCTCCACTTT
-	TRBV27	TRBD2	TRBJ2-1	CASSLRGGGAPFF	TGTGCCAGCAGTCTCCGCGGCGGGGGGGCCCCGTTCTTC
-	TRBV24-1	-	TRBJ2-2	CATSDAGAPNTGELFF	TGTGCCACCAGTGATGCGGGGGCCCCGAACACCGGGGAGCTGTTTTTT
-	TRBV19	TRBD1	TRBJ1-5	CASSIGRTDRSTQPQHF	TGTGCCAGTAGTATAGGGCGGACGGACAGGTCAACGCAGCCCCAGCATTTT
-	TRBV7-9	TRBD1	TRBJ2-2	CASSPGTGSTGELFF	TGTGCCAGCAGCCCCGGGACAGGGAGCACCGGGGAGCTGTTTTTT